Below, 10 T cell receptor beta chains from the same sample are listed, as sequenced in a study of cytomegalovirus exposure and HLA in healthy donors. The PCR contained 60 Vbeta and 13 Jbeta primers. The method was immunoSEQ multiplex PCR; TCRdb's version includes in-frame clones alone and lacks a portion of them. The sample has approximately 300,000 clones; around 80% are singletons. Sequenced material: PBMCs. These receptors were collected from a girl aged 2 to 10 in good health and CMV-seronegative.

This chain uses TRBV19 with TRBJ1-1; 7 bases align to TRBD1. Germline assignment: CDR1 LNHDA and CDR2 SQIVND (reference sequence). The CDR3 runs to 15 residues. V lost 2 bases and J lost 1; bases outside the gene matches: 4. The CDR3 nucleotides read TGTGCCAGTAGTATAATTGGGACAGCGAACACTGAAGCTTTCTTT. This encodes CASSIIGTANTEAFF.

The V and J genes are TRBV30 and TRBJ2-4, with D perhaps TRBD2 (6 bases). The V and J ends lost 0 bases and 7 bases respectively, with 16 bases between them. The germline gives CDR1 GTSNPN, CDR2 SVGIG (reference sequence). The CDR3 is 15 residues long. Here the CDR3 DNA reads TGTGCCTGGAGTGTACTTTCGGGAGCAGGGAACATTCAGTACTTC. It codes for CAWSVLSGAGNIQYF.

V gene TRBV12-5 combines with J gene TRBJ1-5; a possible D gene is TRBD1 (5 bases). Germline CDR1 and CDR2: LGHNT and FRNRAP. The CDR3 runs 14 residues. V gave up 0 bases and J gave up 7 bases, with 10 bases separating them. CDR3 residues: CASGLVQEGQPQHF. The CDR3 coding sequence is TGTGCTAGTGGTTTGGTACAGGAAGGACAGCCCCAGCATTTT.

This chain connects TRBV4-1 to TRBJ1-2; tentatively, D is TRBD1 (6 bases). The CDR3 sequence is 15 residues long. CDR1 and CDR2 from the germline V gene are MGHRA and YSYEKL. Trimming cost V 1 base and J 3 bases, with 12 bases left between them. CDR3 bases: TGCGCCAGCAGCCAAGGAAAGGGGGTCGACTATGGCTACACCTTC. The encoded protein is CASSQGKGVDYGYTF.

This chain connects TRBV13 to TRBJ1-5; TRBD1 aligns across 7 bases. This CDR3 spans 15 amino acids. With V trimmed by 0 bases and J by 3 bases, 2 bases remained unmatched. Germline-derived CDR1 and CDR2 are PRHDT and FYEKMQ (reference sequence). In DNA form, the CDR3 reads TGTGCCAGCAGCTTAGGGGGACAGATCAATCAGCCCCAGCATTTT. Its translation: CASSLGGQINQPQHF.

This CDR3 is CASSSLGLAGLVGDTQYF. CDR3 DNA sequence: TGTGCCAGCAGTTCCTTGGGACTAGCGGGATTAGTGGGAGATACGCAGTATTTT. V gene TRBV27 combines with J gene TRBJ2-3; 13 bases agree with TRBD2. This CDR3 is 18 amino acids long. Per the germline V gene, CDR1 is MNHEY and CDR2 is SMNVEV (reference sequence). After removal of 4 bases from V and 5 bases from J, the junction contained 12 bases not matched to a gene.

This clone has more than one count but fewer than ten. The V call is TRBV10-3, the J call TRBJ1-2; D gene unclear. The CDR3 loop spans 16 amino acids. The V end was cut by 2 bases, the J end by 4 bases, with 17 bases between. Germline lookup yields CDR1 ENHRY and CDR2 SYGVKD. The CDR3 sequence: CAISEIPSGSGYGYTF. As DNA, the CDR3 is TGTGCCATCAGTGAGATTCCTTCGGGGTCGGGCTATGGCTACACCTTC.

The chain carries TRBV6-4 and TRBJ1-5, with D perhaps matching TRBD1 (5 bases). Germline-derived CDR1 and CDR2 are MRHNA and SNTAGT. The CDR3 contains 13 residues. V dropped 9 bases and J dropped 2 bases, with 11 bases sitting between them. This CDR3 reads CASYRRRNQPQHF. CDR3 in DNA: TGTGCCAGTTACAGGAGACGCAATCAGCCCCAGCATTTT.

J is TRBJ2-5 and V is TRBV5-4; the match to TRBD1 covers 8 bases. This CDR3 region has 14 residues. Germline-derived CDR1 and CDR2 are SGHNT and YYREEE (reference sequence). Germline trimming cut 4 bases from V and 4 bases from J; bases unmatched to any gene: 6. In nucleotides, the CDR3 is TGTGCCAGCAGCAAAACAGGGGGTGGAGAGACCCAGTACTTC. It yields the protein CASSKTGGGETQYF.

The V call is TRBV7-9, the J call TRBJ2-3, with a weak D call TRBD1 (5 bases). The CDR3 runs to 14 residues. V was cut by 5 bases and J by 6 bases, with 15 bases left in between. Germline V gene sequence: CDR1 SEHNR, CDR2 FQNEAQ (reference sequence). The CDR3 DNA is TGTGCCAGCAGCCCCAGGGCCACGACGGATACGCAGTATTTT. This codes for CASSPRATTDTQYF.